This T cell receptor beta chain was identified in a study of blood T cell repertoires in COVID-19. Study details: Collection of acute and convalescent COVID-19 samples took place in the United States, Italy and Spain. The analysed material was cDNA or gDNA that came from T cells, B-cell-depleted T cells, or PBMCs.

In the authors' workflow: The authors estimated nucleated cell counts from reference gene primer amplification. Only in-frame clones appear in the TCRdb table, and some are missing; sequencing was by immunoSEQ multiplex PCR. That table supplies the V and J calls and clone size; D and trimming were determined from the DNA. The table records some 100,000 clones, around nine tenths of them present only once. This sequence was found in a human donor in a cohort sampled during active COVID-19. Sequenced material: peripheral blood.

CDR3 DNA sequence: TGTGCCAGCAGTGCGACAGGTTCTAATGAAAAACTGTTTTTT. This translates into CASSATGSNEKLFF. The V and J genes are TRBV2 and TRBJ1-4, with D maybe TRBD1 (6 bases). CDR3 size: 14 residues. From germline, CDR1 is SNHLY and CDR2 FYNNEI. Trimming shortened V by 4 bases and J by 3 bases, and 9 bases separated the two germline ends.